One sample yielded the 23 T cell receptor beta chains listed below, sequenced in a study of OX40 agonist ivuxolimab in advanced cancers. Using immunoSEQ multiplex PCR, the repertoire was profiled, and TCRdb retains in-frame clones only, with some absent. The sample yields 20,000 to 25,000 clones, about 83% seen once. The sequencing used CD4+ or CD8+ T cells sorted from blood, collected in a trial of the OX40 agonist ivuxolimab. The receptor set was obtained from an adult with an advanced solid tumor such as melanoma, head and neck, liver or kidney cancer.

The chain links TRBV5-6 to TRBJ1-5; possibly TRBD1 for D (6 bases). Trimming removed 5 bases at V and 3 bases at J, with 12 bases between. Germline V CDR1 and CDR2: SGHDT, YYEEEE. The CDR3 spans 14 residues. CDR3 region: CASSPQGNNQPQHF. The CDR3 nucleotides are TGTGCCAGCAGTCCACAGGGTAACAATCAGCCCCAGCATTTT.

The CDR3 spells CASSTGGNQPQHF. For the CDR3, the DNA is TGTGCCAGCAGCACAGGGGGTAATCAGCCCCAGCATTTT. J is TRBJ1-5 and V is TRBV7-6, with TRBD1 identical over 8 bases. CDR3 length: 13 residues. Germline loops: CDR1 SGHVS, CDR2 FNYEAQ. With V trimmed by 5 bases and J by 4 bases, 1 base remained unmatched. Based on the CDR3 plus reference TRBV7-6 and TRBJ1-5, the full variable domain is GAGVSQSPRYKVTKRGQDVALRCDPISGHVSLYWYRQALGQGPEFLTYFNYEAQQDKSGLPNDRFSAERPEGSISTLTIQRTEQRDSAMYRCASSTGGNQPQHFGDGTRLSIL.

As concerns this clone: Compared with germline, one end of the junction differs, possibly owing to a read error. The V call is TRBV5-1, the J call TRBJ2-1; 9 bases are a match to TRBD1. Germline CDR1 is SGHRS and CDR2 is YFSETQ. The CDR3 consists of 14 residues. The CDR3, as DNA: TGCGCCACCAGCGACGGGACAGGGAGCGATGAGCAGTTCTTC. It codes for CATSDGTGSDEQFF.

The rearrangement links TRBV5-6 to TRBJ1-2; D call uncertain. The CDR3 runs 14 residues. CDR1 is SGHDT and CDR2 is YYEEEE in the germline V gene. The V gene lost 7 bases and the J gene lost 3 bases, with 16 bases spanning the gap. CDR3 residues: CASRPTDPDYGYTF. In DNA form, the CDR3 reads TGTGCCAGCCGCCCGACGGACCCGGACTATGGCTACACCTTC.

The rearrangement joins TRBV10-2 to TRBJ1-1, with D unclear. Per the germline V gene, CDR1 is WSHSY and CDR2 is SAAADI. V was trimmed by 5 bases and J by 8 bases, leaving 9 bases between them. This CDR3 spans 11 amino acids. The CDR3 here is CASSSDGEAFF. The CDR3 nucleotides are TGCGCCAGCAGTAGCGACGGGGAAGCTTTCTTT.

This rearrangement joins TRBV19 to TRBJ2-7, with 7 positions matching TRBD1. The CDR3 has 11 amino acids. The germline gives CDR1 LNHDA, CDR2 SQIVND (reference sequence). Trimming cost V 6 bases and J 13 bases; bases outside gene matches: 9. CDR3 nucleotides: TGTGCCAGTAGCTTCGGACAGGAGAATTACTTC. Its translation is CASSFGQENYF.

The V call is TRBV5-1, the J call TRBJ1-6; 7 bases agree with TRBD1. The CDR3 has 16 amino acids. V was pared by 3 bases and J by 0 bases, with 3 bases of the junction left unmatched. Germline CDR1 is SGHRS and CDR2 is YFSETQ. CDR3 nucleotide sequence: TGCGCCAGCAGCTACCAGGGGGACTCCTATAATTCACCCCTCCACTTT. Its protein is CASSYQGDSYNSPLHF.

The V gene is TRBV7-7, the J gene TRBJ2-1; 10 positions match TRBD2. CDR3 size: 16 residues. CDR1 SSHAT and CDR2 FNYEAQ come from the germline V gene (reference sequence). V was clipped by 4 bases and J by 1 base; unmatched bases: 4. This CDR3 reads CASSSIAGGSYNEQFF. The DNA for the CDR3 is TGTGCCAGCAGCTCCATAGCGGGGGGATCCTACAATGAGCAGTTCTTC. Together with reference TRBV7-7 and TRBJ2-1, the CDR3 gives the full variable domain: GAGVSQSPRYKVTKRGQDVTLRCDPISSHATLYWYQQALGQGPEFLTYFNYEAQPDKSGLPSDRFSAERPEGSISTLTIQRTEQRDSAMYRCASSSIAGGSYNEQFFGPGTRLTVL.

The chain links TRBV28 to TRBJ1-2; no clear D. CDR3 length: 14 residues. Looked up from germline, CDR1 is MDHEN and CDR2 is SYDVKM. The V gene lost 6 bases and the J gene lost 8 bases, with 19 bases spanning the gap. The CDR3 here is CASSRYRAGRGYTF. In DNA, the CDR3 is TGTGCCAGCAGCCGTTACCGGGCCGGACGGGGCTACACCTTC.

The chain links TRBV6-5 to TRBJ2-7, with D tentatively TRBD1 or TRBD2 (6 bases each). Germline CDR1 is MNHEY and CDR2 is SVGAGI. V lost 8 bases and J lost 0, with 8 bases in between. This CDR3 region has 12 residues. The CDR3 DNA reads TGTGCCAGCGGGGGGCGCTCCTACGAGCAGTACTTC. Translation: CASGGRSYEQYF.

The CDR3 loop is CASSLARGGRSQHF. The CDR3 DNA is TGTGCCAGCAGCTTAGCGCGGGGGGGACGGTCCCAGCATTTT. The rearrangement links TRBV7-8 to TRBJ1-5; tentative D call: TRBD1 (5 bases). In germline, CDR1 is SGHVS, CDR2 FQNEAQ. Trimming shortened V by 0 bases and J by 11 bases, and 14 bases separated the two germline ends. The CDR3 extends over 14 amino acids. The full variable domain, with the rest looked up from reference TRBV7-8 and TRBJ1-5, is GAGVSQSPRYKVAKRGQDVALRCDPISGHVSLFWYQQALGQGPEFLTYFQNEAQLDKSGLPSDRFFAERPEGSVSTLKIQRTQQEDSAVYLCASSLARGGRSQHFGDGTRLSIL.

This chain joins TRBV7-9 and TRBJ2-5; D is possibly TRBD1 (7 bases). Trimming took 3 bases from V and 5 from J, leaving 22 bases between them. This CDR3 has 17 residues. Germline CDR1 is SEHNR and CDR2 is FQNEAQ (reference sequence). CDR3 nucleotides: TGTGCCAGCAGCTTTCCTTTCGCGGGTCCAGGGGGGGAGACCCAGTACTTC. Translating it yields CASSFPFAGPGGETQYF.

The CDR3: CASSRDNEAFF. The CDR3 DNA follows: TGTGCCAGCAGCCGGGACAACGAAGCTTTCTTT. The rearrangement links TRBV5-6 to TRBJ1-1; TRBD1 might be the D (6 bases). CDR3 length: 11 residues. V was pared by 4 bases and J by 8 bases, with 9 bases between. The germline gives CDR1 SGHDT, CDR2 YYEEEE.

The V gene is TRBV5-1, the J gene TRBJ2-7; a weak D match, TRBD1 (5 bases). Trimming removed 2 bases at V and 1 base at J, with 13 bases between. This CDR3 contains 15 residues. CDR1 and CDR2 (germline): SGHRS, YFSETQ. The CDR3 is CASSFRVGESYEQYF. The CDR3 DNA reads TGCGCCAGCAGCTTCAGGGTTGGGGAATCCTACGAGCAGTACTTC.

The rearrangement joins TRBV29-1 to TRBJ2-7; no clear D gene. Germline-derived CDR1 and CDR2 are SQVTM and ANQGSEA. CDR3 size: 12 residues. V was clipped by 1 base and J by 4 bases, with 8 bases between them. Written as DNA, the CDR3 is TGCAGCGTTGAAGGGCACGGGTACGAGCAGTACTTC. Translated: CSVEGHGYEQYF.

V gene TRBV27 combines with J gene TRBJ1-3, with 8 bases fitting TRBD1. The length of the CDR3 is 21 residues. The germline V gene has CDR1 MNHEY and CDR2 SMNVEV (reference sequence). V lost 3 bases to trimming and J lost 4 bases; unmatched junction nucleotides: 23. CDR3 sequence (DNA): TGTGCCAGCAGTTTTCCCCCCGACAGGGGATCCCACCTGATCATAGGAAACACCATATATTTT. The encoded protein is CASSFPPDRGSHLIIGNTIYF.

The J gene is TRBJ2-7, the V gene TRBV4-1, with D perhaps matching TRBD1 (5 bases). The V end was cut by 1 base, the J end by 5 bases, with 15 bases between. There are 15 residues in the CDR3. Germline CDR1 is MGHRA and CDR2 is YSYEKL. CDR3 bases: TGCGCCAGCAGCCAAGTCGAAGGGGATGCGAACGAGCAGTACTTC. It encodes CASSQVEGDANEQYF.

The V gene is TRBV7-9, the J gene TRBJ2-3, with a tentative D call TRBD1 (5 bases). This CDR3 has 17 amino acids. The germline gives CDR1 SEHNR, CDR2 FQNEAQ (reference sequence). Trimming pared 4 bases from V and 4 bases from J, leaving 21 bases between. This CDR3 reads CASSSSARPVGADTQYF. In DNA form, the CDR3 reads TGTGCCAGCAGCTCATCCGCGAGACCCGTAGGGGCAGATACGCAGTATTTT.

This sequence joins TRBV5-1 and TRBJ2-4, with a weak D call TRBD1 (5 bases). Germline V gene sequence: CDR1 SGHRS, CDR2 YFSETQ. V was pared by 0 bases and J by 8 bases, with 15 bases between. This CDR3 spans 15 amino acids. In DNA form, the CDR3 reads TGCGCCAGCAGCTTGGGATCAGGGTTATTGGACATTCAGTACTTC. Its protein product is CASSLGSGLLDIQYF.

This chain connects TRBV9 to TRBJ1-2; perhaps TRBD1 as D (5 bases). The V gene's germline CDR1 is SGDLS and CDR2 YYNGEE. The CDR3 is 11 residues long. With 4 bases removed from V and 6 bases from J, the gap between germline ends came to 7 bases. CDR3 residues: CASSSRDGYTF. CDR3 DNA: TGTGCCAGCAGCTCCAGGGATGGCTACACCTTC. Together with reference TRBV9 and TRBJ1-2, the CDR3 gives the full variable domain: DSGVTQTPKHLITATGQRVTLRCSPRSGDLSVYWYQQSLDQGLQFLIQYYNGEERAKGNILERFSAQQFPDLHSELNLSSLELGDSALYFCASSSRDGYTFGSGTRLTVV.

This clone is labeled as medium-sized (0.01 to 0.1%). The chain is built from TRBV10-3 and TRBJ1-2, with 7 bases fitting TRBD1. Germline V gene lookup returns CDR1 ENHRY and CDR2 SYGVKD. The V segment lost 4 bases and the J segment 2 bases; nucleotides outside the gene matches: 4. This CDR3 is 14 amino acids long. The CDR3 coding sequence is TGTGCCATCAGTGCAGGGGGACTAAACTATGGCTACACCTTC. This encodes CAISAGGLNYGYTF.

V is TRBV21-1 and J is TRBJ2-1; TRBD1 was called by the table and not checked on the DNA. TRBV21-1 is given as a pseudogene. The CDR3 runs 17 residues. CDR3 coding DNA: TGTGCCAGCAACGCGGACAGGGGGCTTGACTACTACAATGAGCAGTTCTTC. This encodes CASNADRGLDYYNEQFF.

This chain uses TRBV5-6 with TRBJ2-1; D possibly corresponds to TRBD2 (6 bases). The CDR3 extends over 12 amino acids. Germline V gene sequence: CDR1 SGHDT, CDR2 YYEEEE. Between the trimmed V and J ends, which lost 4 bases and 8 bases, there was a span of 10 bases. CDR3 nucleotides: TGTGCCAGCAGCACGACTAGTTATGAGCAGTTCTTC. Protein product: CASSTTSYEQFF. The variable domain in full, with the rest retrieved from reference TRBV5-6 and TRBJ2-1, is DAGVTQSPTHLIKTRGQQVTLRCSPKSGHDTVSWYQQALGQGPQFIFQYYEEEERQRGNFPDRFSGHQFPNYSSELNVNALLLGDSALYLCASSTTSYEQFFGPGTRLTVL.